Listed below are T cell receptor beta chains from one sample, sequenced in a study of identical twins. In TCRdb, the 5' RACE reads were re-called with MiXCR into one record per CDR3 protein. This sample has a few hundred thousand distinct CDR3 sequences, with 13% to 15% found just once. This same sample was also part of a study on yellow fever vaccine responses in identical twins.

The source material was CD4+ T cells sorted from blood. These receptors originate from a woman under 30 in good health. CDR3s include the opening cysteine and the closing phenylalanine or tryptophan. The D gene is left open where the match is weak. A row's size may be missing; if present it is once, few, many or a size class.

j_call v_call d_call clone_size cdr3_nt cdr3_aa
TRBJ2-7 TRBV15 - - TGTGCCACCAGCCGGACAGTTAACTACGAGCAGTACTTC CATSRTVNYEQYF
TRBJ1-4 TRBV6-5 - - TGTGCCAGCAGTTACTCGAATCCAATAGCAACTAATGAAAAACTGTTTTTT CASSYSNPIATNEKLFF
TRBJ1-4 TRBV7-2 - few TGTGCCAGCAGCTTGGGAAAGGTCTCCTATGTTGAAAAACTGTTTTTT CASSLGKVSYVEKLFF
TRBJ1-1 TRBV7-6 TRBD1 few TGTGCCAGCAGCACGGACAGGGGTCAGAACACTGAAGCTTTCTTT CASSTDRGQNTEAFF
TRBJ2-1 TRBV19 TRBD2 - TGTGCCAGTAGTACCCACCGAGCGGGGACCTACAATGAGCAGTTCTTC CASSTHRAGTYNEQFF
TRBJ2-1 TRBV5-1 - few TGCGCCAGCAGCTTGATCGTGAATGAGCAGTTCTTC CASSLIVNEQFF
TRBJ2-7 TRBV14 TRBD1 - TGTGCCAGCAGCCGCGTATGGACAGGGATCTACGAGCAGTACTTC CASSRVWTGIYEQYF
TRBJ2-2 TRBV12-3/TRBV12-4 TRBD1 few TGTGCCAGCAGCCTATCAGGGGGTGCCACCGGGGAGCTGTTTTTT CASSLSGGATGELFF
TRBJ2-2 TRBV7-2 - few TGTGCCAGCAGCTTAATGAGCCCCGGGGAGCTGTTTTTT CASSLMSPGELFF
TRBJ2-3 TRBV6-4 - - TGTGCCAGCAGTGACTCGGGCGGCTACACAGATACGCAGTATTTT CASSDSGGYTDTQYF
TRBJ2-5 TRBV5-1 - few TGCGCCAGCAGCTTCGAGTTGGGGCCACAAGAGACCCAGTACTTC CASSFELGPQETQYF
TRBJ2-5 TRBV28 TRBD2 - TGTGCCAGCAGTCGGGGTGGTAGCGGGATTGAGACCCAGTACTTC CASSRGGSGIETQYF
TRBJ2-2 TRBV20-1 - few TGCAGTGCTAGGGACCTCTATCCTTCGAGCACCGGGGAGCTGTTTTTT CSARDLYPSSTGELFF
TRBJ2-4 TRBV2 - few TGTGCCAGCAAGGTAGAAAACATTCAGTACTTC CASKVENIQYF
TRBJ2-5 TRBV6-2/TRBV6-3 TRBD1 many TGTGCCAGCAGTCCTCCCCGACAGGGACAAGAGACCCAGTACTTC CASSPPRQGQETQYF
TRBJ2-1 TRBV5-1 TRBD2 few TGCGCCAGCTCCATAGCGGGGTCGTCCTACAATGAGCAGTTCTTC CASSIAGSSYNEQFF
TRBJ2-7 TRBV18 - - TGTGCCAGCTCCCCTTTTCCGTCGGACACCAGCTACGAGCAGTACTTC CASSPFPSDTSYEQYF
TRBJ2-5 TRBV20-1 - - TGCAGTGCTAGAGAGGCTTACCAAGAGACCCAGTACTTC CSAREAYQETQYF
TRBJ2-7 TRBV2 TRBD2 many TGTGCCAGCAGTGGCGGGACTAGCGGTTCCTACGAGCAGTACTTC CASSGGTSGSYEQYF
TRBJ2-1 TRBV6-5 TRBD2 - TGTGCCAGCAGTTACAGGGCTAGCGGGGAGAATGAGCAGTTCTTC CASSYRASGENEQFF
TRBJ1-3 TRBV12-3/TRBV12-4 - few TGTGCCAGCAGTTTACCCACAGGTCGTGGAAACACCATATATTTT CASSLPTGRGNTIYF
TRBJ2-3 TRBV20-1 - few TGCAGTGCTGGGAGCACAGATACGCAGTATTTT CSAGSTDTQYF
TRBJ2-1 TRBV6-1 - - TGTGCCAGCAGCCAAAAAGGGGGGGGTGAGAGGTCCATGAGGCAGTTCTTC CASSQKGGGERSMRQFF
TRBJ2-3 TRBV18 TRBD1 - TGTGCCAGCTCACGGGACAGGGAGGGAGATACGCAGTATTTT CASSRDREGDTQYF
TRBJ2-3 TRBV7-9 - - TGTGCCAGCAGCTTAGAGGTTGCAGATACGCAGTATTTT CASSLEVADTQYF
TRBJ2-3 TRBV11-2 - - TGTGCCAGCAGCAAAGCGGCTAGCACAGATACGCAGTATTTT CASSKAASTDTQYF
TRBJ2-5 TRBV20-1 - - TGCAGTGCTAGTTCGGGGAATGAGACCCAGTACTTC CSASSGNETQYF
TRBJ2-7 TRBV10-1 - - TGCGCCAGTGCGGCCGGGGTAACCCCCTACGAGCAGTACTTC CASAAGVTPYEQYF
TRBJ1-1 TRBV5-1 TRBD1 few TGCGCCAGCAGCTTTTTGGGTCCGGGACAGGACACTGAAGCTTTCTTT CASSFLGPGQDTEAFF
TRBJ2-3 TRBV5-1 - - TGCGCCAGCAGCTTGGAGGGGCTGACGCAGTATTTT CASSLEGLTQYF
TRBJ2-7 TRBV2 TRBD2 - TGTGCCACCTCTACTAGCGGGGCCTACGAGCAGTACTTC CATSTSGAYEQYF
TRBJ2-1 TRBV7-2 - - TGTGCCAGCAGCTTAGCCAGGGGGGGCCGTGGTAATGAGCAGTTCTTC CASSLARGGRGNEQFF
TRBJ2-1 TRBV11-2 TRBD2 few TGTGCCAGCAGCTTACTCCGGACTAGCGGGAGTAGTTACAATGAGCAGTTCTTC CASSLLRTSGSSYNEQFF
TRBJ2-1 TRBV5-1 - - TGCGCCAGCAGCTTGGCCGAGCGGAGCTCCTACAATGAGCAGTTCTTC CASSLAERSSYNEQFF
TRBJ2-1 TRBV7-9 - - TGTGCCAGCAGCTTAGGGGCAGGGGCCCACAATGAGCAGTTCTTC CASSLGAGAHNEQFF
TRBJ2-2 TRBV5-1 - few TGCGCCAGCACACAGCTGCCGAACACCGGGGAGCTGTTTTTT CASTQLPNTGELFF
TRBJ2-3 TRBV5-1 - - TGCGCCAGCAGCGGTTGGACGGGGCTTTCCACAGATACGCAGTATTTT CASSGWTGLSTDTQYF
TRBJ2-1 TRBV4-2 TRBD2 - TGTGCCAGCAGCACCCCGGGCGCGGGGGTCTCGAATGAGCAGTTCTTC CASSTPGAGVSNEQFF
TRBJ2-5 TRBV28 - - TGTGCCAGCAGTCCTAACCGGCAGGGCAAACAAGAGACCCAGTACTTC CASSPNRQGKQETQYF
TRBJ1-5 TRBV24-1 - - TGTGCCACCAGTCCCGCGGAGGATAGCAATCAGCCCCAGCATTTT CATSPAEDSNQPQHF
TRBJ1-1 TRBV4-3 - - TGCGCCAGCAGCCAAGGGACAAGCACTGAAGCTTTCTTT CASSQGTSTEAFF
TRBJ2-3 TRBV20-1 - - TGCAGTGCTAGACCTCAAACTTCCCTTGTTCACACAGATACGCAGTATTTT CSARPQTSLVHTDTQYF
TRBJ2-2 TRBV14 - many TGTGCCAGCAGCCAAGGACGGGGAGTGGGGCAAACCGGGGAGCTGTTTTTT CASSQGRGVGQTGELFF
TRBJ1-5 TRBV10-3 - few TGTGCCATCAGTGACAGGGGCGACAATCAGCCCCAGCATTTT CAISDRGDNQPQHF
TRBJ2-3 TRBV29-1 - - TGCAGCTCGGACCGGGTGGATACGCAGTATTTT CSSDRVDTQYF
TRBJ2-7 TRBV20-1 - few TGCAGTGCTAGATTTGCCTACGAGCAGTACTTC CSARFAYEQYF
TRBJ2-2 TRBV7-7 - many TGTGCTAGCCGGCGGGGAACGAACACCGGGGAGCTGTTTTTT CASRRGTNTGELFF
TRBJ2-5 TRBV11-1 - - TGTGCCAGCAGCTGGACTTTTCAAGAGACCCAGTACTTC CASSWTFQETQYF
TRBJ2-1 TRBV12-3/TRBV12-4 - - TGTGCCAGCAGTTCCGGTATAGGGGGGGCTTCCTACAATGAGCAGTTCTTC CASSSGIGGASYNEQFF